These 10 T cell receptor beta chains originate from one sample sequenced in a study of T cell changes during pregnancy in multiple sclerosis. Some clones are missing from TCRdb's copy, which holds only in-frame ones; the method was immunoSEQ multiplex PCR. The sample holds roughly 100,000 clones, 80% to 95% seen once. Material: peripheral blood, obtained after pregnancy. All receptors derive from a female donor with multiple sclerosis, enrolled in a pregnancy study.

The chain recombines TRBV19 with TRBJ2-5, with D tentatively TRBD2 (5 bases). Germline CDR1 LNHDA, CDR2 SQIVND (reference sequence). V was cut by 5 bases and J by 3 bases, with 10 bases left in between. The CDR3 is made up of 13 amino acids. The CDR3 loop reads CASSSDGEETQYF. The CDR3 bases are TGTGCCAGTAGTTCGGACGGGGAAGAGACCCAGTACTTC.

The rearrangement links TRBV5-1 to TRBJ2-7, with 10 bases that match TRBD2. J lost 3 bases, V lost 0 bases, and 12 bases had no gene match. The CDR3 has 18 residues. CDR1 is SGHRS, CDR2 YFSETQ, per germline. The CDR3 spells CASSLASGGPLRGYEQYF. CDR3 sequence (DNA): TGCGCCAGCAGCTTGGCTAGCGGGGGCCCCCTTCGAGGCTACGAGCAGTACTTC.

This clone occurred once. This sequence joins TRBV5-1 and TRBJ2-3; possible D gene TRBD2, 7 bases. The CDR3 contains 15 residues. Germline-derived CDR1 and CDR2 are SGHRS and YFSETQ. The V gene lost 2 bases and the J gene lost 1 base, with 11 bases spanning the gap. In nucleotides, the CDR3 is TGCGCCAGCAGCTTCGGGGGGCAGGGCACAGATACGCAGTATTTT. It codes for CASSFGGQGTDTQYF.

The CDR3: CASSQRTEAFF. CDR3 sequence (DNA): TGTGCCAGCAGCCAACGCACTGAAGCTTTCTTT. V gene TRBV4-2 combines with J gene TRBJ1-1; D uncertain. V was cut by 2 bases and J by 4 bases, with 2 bases left in between. Germline CDR1 is LGHNA and CDR2 is YNFKEQ. There are 11 residues in the CDR3.

V and J are TRBV6-5 and TRBJ2-1; TRBD1 matches at 9 bases. Germline V gene lookup returns CDR1 MNHEY and CDR2 SVGAGI. Unmatched junction bases numbered 7, after V lost 5 bases and J lost 8 bases. The CDR3 totals 14 residues. The CDR3 DNA reads as TGTGCCAGCAGTCACAGGGGGCGCGACGATGAGCAGTTCTTC. Its translation: CASSHRGRDDEQFF.

This chain connects TRBV13 to TRBJ2-3; 9 bases fit TRBD2. The germline CDR1 and CDR2 sequences are PRHDT and FYEKMQ (reference sequence). The CDR3 has 16 amino acids. V lost 5 bases and J lost 7; bases outside the gene matches: 13. CDR3 protein: CASSPRRLAVDYTQYF. CDR3 DNA sequence: TGTGCCAGCAGCCCCCGGAGACTAGCGGTTGACTATACGCAGTATTTT. Full variable domain (missing parts from reference TRBV13 and TRBJ2-3): AAGVIQSPRHLIKEKRETATLKCYPIPRHDTVYWYQQGPGQDPQFLISFYEKMQSDKGSIPDRFSAQQFSDYHSELNMSSLELGDSALYFCASSPRRLAVDYTQYFGPGTRLTVL.

The chain combines TRBV5-6 with TRBJ1-6, with 7 bases that match TRBD1. The CDR3 consists of 15 residues. V gave up 6 bases and J gave up 9 bases; unmatched junction bases: 12. Germline V gene lookup returns CDR1 SGHDT and CDR2 YYEEEE. The CDR3 DNA sequence: TGTGCCAGCACCCTCCTACAGGGGAATGGTTCACCCCTCCACTTT. It encodes CASTLLQGNGSPLHF. Based on the CDR3 plus reference TRBV5-6 and TRBJ1-6, the full variable domain is DAGVTQSPTHLIKTRGQQVTLRCSPKSGHDTVSWYQQALGQGPQFIFQYYEEEERQRGNFPDRFSGHQFPNYSSELNVNALLLGDSALYLCASTLLQGNGSPLHFGNGTRLTVT.

The chain links TRBV19 to TRBJ2-1, with TRBD2 matching over 10 bases. The germline gives CDR1 LNHDA, CDR2 SQIVND (reference sequence). CDR3 size: 19 residues. J lost 8 bases, V lost 2 bases, and 18 bases had no gene match. CDR3 nucleotide sequence: TGTGCCAGTAGTATAAGGGGGAGTAGCGGGGGGTCGGGTGAGGATGAGCAGTTCTTC. Its protein product is CASSIRGSSGGSGEDEQFF.

The CDR3 is CASSEARNGGAFGELFF. The CDR3 DNA reads as TGTGCCAGCAGTGAAGCGCGCAACGGGGGGGCCTTCGGGGAGCTGTTTTTT. The chain links TRBV6-1 to TRBJ2-2; 8 nucleotides align to TRBD2. CDR1 is MNHNS and CDR2 is SASEGT in the germline V gene. The ends lost 0 bases at V and 7 bases at J; junction bases unmatched: 10. The CDR3 is 17 residues long.

The gene calls are TRBV9 and TRBJ1-2; TRBD1 matches 12 bases. The CDR3 length is 15 residues. CDR1 is SGDLS, CDR2 YYNGEE, per germline. Trimming at V came to 3 bases and at J to 3 bases, leaving 3 bases not matched to a gene. The CDR3 region is CASSGGTGGHYGYTF. In nucleotides, the CDR3 is TGTGCCAGCAGCGGCGGGACAGGGGGCCACTATGGCTACACCTTC.